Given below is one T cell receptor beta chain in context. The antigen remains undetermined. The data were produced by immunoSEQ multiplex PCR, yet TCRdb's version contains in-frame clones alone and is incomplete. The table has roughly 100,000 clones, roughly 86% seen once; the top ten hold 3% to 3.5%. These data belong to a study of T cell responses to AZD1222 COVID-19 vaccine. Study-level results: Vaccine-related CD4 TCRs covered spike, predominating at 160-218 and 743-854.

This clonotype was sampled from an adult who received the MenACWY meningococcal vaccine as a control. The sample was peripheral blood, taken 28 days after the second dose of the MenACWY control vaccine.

DNA for the CDR3: TGCGCCAGCAGTGTGTCGCTAGCGGGGGGGCCCAATGAGCAGTTCTTC. It specifies CASSVSLAGGPNEQFF. V usage is TRBV10-1 and J usage is TRBJ2-1; 12 nucleotides match TRBD2. Germline trimming cut 4 bases from V and 6 bases from J; bases unmatched to any gene: 7. Germline values: CDR1 WNHNN, CDR2 SYGVQD (reference sequence). The CDR3 is 16 amino acids.